One TCR beta chain is described in this entry. Germline CDR1 reads SGHDT; CDR2 reads YYEEEE. Trimming at V came to 4 bases and at J to 0 bases, leaving 8 bases not matched to a gene. CDR3 length: 16 residues. The treatment here: oral pan-JAK inhibitor, 5-10 mg twice daily. These data are taken from a study of CD8+ T cells in alopecia areata. Sequencing relied on a cDNA template that was reverse transcribed from extracted RNA. The method was immunoSEQ multiplex PCR; TCRdb's version includes in-frame clones alone and lacks a portion of them. The sample holds more than 200,000 clones, 40% to 55% seen once.

This chain uses TRBV5-6 with TRBJ2-3; 7 nucleotides match TRBD2. The sequences come from CD4+ T cells sorted from blood, collected between weeks 36 and 40, from a patient treated with tofacitinib. The receptor was isolated from a human donor with alopecia areata. CDR3 bases: TGTGCCAGCAGCCTACCCGGGGGGTACAGCACAGATACGCAGTATTTT. Its translation is CASSLPGGYSTDTQYF.